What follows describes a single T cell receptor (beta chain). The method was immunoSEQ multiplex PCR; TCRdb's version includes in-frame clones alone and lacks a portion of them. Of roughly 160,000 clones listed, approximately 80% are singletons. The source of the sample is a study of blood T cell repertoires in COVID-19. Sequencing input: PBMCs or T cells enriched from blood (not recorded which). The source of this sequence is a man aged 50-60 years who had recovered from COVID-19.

The CDR3 reads CASSEGGRGVRDYGYTF. DNA of the CDR3: TGTGCCAGCAGTGAAGGGGGCAGGGGAGTTAGGGACTATGGCTACACCTTC. The V gene is TRBV6-1, the J gene TRBJ1-2, with D possibly TRBD1 on 6 matching bases. Germline V gene lookup returns CDR1 MNHNS and CDR2 SASEGT. CDR3 size: 17 residues. Trimming stripped 1 base from V and 3 bases from J, with 18 bases between.